This T cell receptor beta chain was identified in a study of CD8 T cells in ankylosing spondylitis. Findings of the study overall: Earlier work had already found some motif variants in reactive arthritis synovial fluid and blood. A TCR beta motif made of fewer than 10 highly homologous variants seemed typical of ankylosing spondylitis blood.

TCRdb reprocessed the 5' RACE reads via MiXCR and lists one record per CDR3 protein. Here the sample spans around 890,000 distinct CDR3 sequences, 10% to 15% being singletons. On this clonotype: The target antigen is unknown.

V was pared by 2 bases and J by 2 bases, with 4 bases of the junction left unmatched. This CDR3 is 15 amino acids long. CDR1 and CDR2 (germline): KGHDR, SFDVKD. This TCR derives from a male donor with ankylosing spondylitis. The rearrangement joins TRBV24-1 to TRBJ2-7; 8 positions agree with TRBD1. Sequences were obtained from blood, either unsorted or a sorted T cell fraction (not recorded which). The CDR3, as DNA: TGTGCCACCAGTGATTCAAGACAGGGGACCTACGAGCAGTACTTC. Amino acid sequence: CATSDSRQGTYEQYF.